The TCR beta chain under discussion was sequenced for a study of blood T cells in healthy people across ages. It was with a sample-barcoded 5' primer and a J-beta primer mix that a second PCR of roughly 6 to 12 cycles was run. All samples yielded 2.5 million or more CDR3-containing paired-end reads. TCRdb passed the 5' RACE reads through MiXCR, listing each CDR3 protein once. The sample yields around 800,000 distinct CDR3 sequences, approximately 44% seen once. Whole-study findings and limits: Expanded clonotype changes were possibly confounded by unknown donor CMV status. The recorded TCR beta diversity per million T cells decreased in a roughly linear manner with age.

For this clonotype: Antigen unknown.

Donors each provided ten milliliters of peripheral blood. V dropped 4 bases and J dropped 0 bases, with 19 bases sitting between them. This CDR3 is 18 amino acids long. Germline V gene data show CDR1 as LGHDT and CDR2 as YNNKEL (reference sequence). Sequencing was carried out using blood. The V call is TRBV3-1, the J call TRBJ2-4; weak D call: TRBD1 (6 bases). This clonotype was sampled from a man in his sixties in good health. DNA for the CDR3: TGTGCCAGCAGCCCCTCAAACGCGGCAGGGGTAGCCAAAAACATTCAGTACTTC. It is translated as CASSPSNAAGVAKNIQYF.